This entry lists 24 T cell receptor beta chains sequenced from one sample in a study of CD8+CD57+ T cells in acquired aplastic anemia. An expansion of CD8+CD57+ cells by flow cytometry had been shown in patients chosen for sequencing. Genomic DNA provided the template from which TCR beta VDJ and CDR3 profiles were obtained. TCRdb reprocessed the reads with MiXCR, giving one entry per CDR3 protein. In the table there are roughly 250,000 distinct CDR3 sequences, about 44% of which are singletons. Sequenced sample: sorted CD4+, CD8+, or CD8+CD57+ T cells (not recorded which) from PBMCs. These receptor sequences come from a human donor with aplastic anemia.

The V call is TRBV7-8, the J call TRBJ1-2; no firm D call. With 1 base removed from V and 10 bases from J, the gap between germline ends came to 13 bases. The germline gives CDR1 SGHVS, CDR2 FQNEAQ. This CDR3 has 13 amino acids. The DNA of the CDR3 is TGTGCCAGCAGCTTAGGTGGTAGCGGGGTCTACACCTTC. It codes for CASSLGGSGVYTF. The whole variable domain, filled in from reference TRBV7-8 and TRBJ1-2, reads GAGVSQSPRYKVAKRGQDVALRCDPISGHVSLFWYQQALGQGPEFLTYFQNEAQLDKSGLPSDRFFAERPEGSVSTLKIQRTQQEDSAVYLCASSLGGSGVYTFGSGTRLTVV.

The V and J genes are TRBV10-3 and TRBJ2-7; D perhaps matches TRBD1 (5 bases). The CDR3 is 14 amino acids. The V end lost 1 base, the J end lost 2 bases, and 9 bases lay between the germline ends. The germline CDR1 and CDR2 sequences are ENHRY and SYGVKD. The CDR3 protein is CAISEFQGTYEQYF. As DNA, the CDR3 is TGTGCCATCAGTGAGTTTCAGGGCACCTACGAGCAGTACTTC.

This clonotype was picked up one time. CDR3 nucleotides: TGCAGCGTGCAACGGGGACTAGCGGTTCATGAGCAGTTCTTC. Amino acid sequence: CSVQRGLAVHEQFF. This sequence joins TRBV29-1 and TRBJ2-1, with 11 positions matching TRBD2. Per germline, CDR1 SQVTM and CDR2 ANQGSEA. V lost 6 bases and J lost 8; bases outside the gene matches: 9. The CDR3 loop spans 14 amino acids.

The CDR3 DNA sequence: TGTGCCAGCTCCATTGACAGGAATAGCAATCAGCCCCAGCATTTT. It translates to CASSIDRNSNQPQHF. This chain connects TRBV27 to TRBJ1-5, with a possible D match to TRBD1 (6 bases). The CDR3 is made up of 15 amino acids. Germline V gene data show CDR1 as MNHEY and CDR2 as SMNVEV (reference sequence). Trimming cost V 8 bases and J 0 bases, with 14 bases left between them.

This clonotype was seen at least ten times. The chain carries TRBV2 and TRBJ2-1; D is perhaps TRBD1 or TRBD2 (5 bases each). The length of the CDR3 is 15 residues. Germline CDR1 is SNHLY and CDR2 is FYNNEI. V lost 1 base and J lost 6, with 13 bases in between. The DNA of the CDR3 is TGTGCCAGCAGTGAAGAGCGACAGAGGGGCAATGAGCAGTTCTTC. Amino acids: CASSEERQRGNEQFF.

This chain connects TRBV7-3 to TRBJ2-7; 15 bases agree with TRBD2. V was clipped by 5 bases and J by 4 bases; unmatched bases: 9. Germline V gene sequence: CDR1 SGHTA, CDR2 FQGTGA. The CDR3 length is 17 residues. CDR3 sequence: CASSDRTSGRERYEQYF. CDR3 DNA: TGTGCCAGCAGCGACCGGACTAGCGGGAGGGAGAGGTACGAGCAGTACTTC.

This clonotype was found a few times. The V gene is TRBV20-1, the J gene TRBJ2-7, with 12 bases lining up with TRBD2. This CDR3 spans 13 amino acids. J was trimmed by 6 bases and V by 6 bases; bases with no gene match: 6. Germline lookup yields CDR1 DFQATT and CDR2 SNEGSKA (reference sequence). In DNA, the CDR3 is TGCAGTGCCAGGACTAGCGGGATTAGCGAGCAGTACTTC. Translation: CSARTSGISEQYF.

The table lists this clonotype with many counts. The chain couples TRBV4-1 to TRBJ2-7; a possible D gene is TRBD1 (5 bases). From germline, CDR1 is MGHRA and CDR2 YSYEKL. This CDR3 is built from 13 residues. V gave up 3 bases and J gave up 3 bases, with 9 bases separating them. CDR3 coding DNA: TGCGCCAGCAGCCAGGGGCAGTACTACGAGCAGTACTTC. Encoded protein: CASSQGQYYEQYF.

The V call is TRBV29-1, the J call TRBJ2-1; 7 positions agree with TRBD2. There are 13 residues in the CDR3. The germline V gene has CDR1 SQVTM and CDR2 ANQGSEA. Unmatched junction bases numbered 5, after V lost 2 bases and J lost 7 bases. In DNA, the CDR3 is TGCAGCGTTGAACTGGGGGGGTTAAATGAGCAGTTCTTC. Its protein product is CSVELGGLNEQFF.

In its sample, this clonotype was seen many times. The genes are TRBV12-3 or TRBV12-4 and TRBJ1-1; D not resolved. V shed 6 bases and J shed 3 bases, with 8 bases lying between them. This CDR3 spans 12 amino acids. CDR3 nucleotide sequence: TGTGCCAGCAGCTTGGGAGACACTGAAGCTTTCTTT. Its translation is CASSLGDTEAFF.

This chain connects TRBV20-1 to TRBJ1-4, with D unclear. The CDR3 length is 15 residues. Trimming took off 4 bases at V and 8 bases at J, with 20 bases between the two ends. Per the germline V gene, CDR1 is DFQATT and CDR2 is SNEGSKA (reference sequence). CDR3 loop: CSATPSRGIGEKLFF. The CDR3 nucleotides read TGCAGTGCTACCCCGTCCCGAGGGATAGGGGAAAAACTGTTTTTT.

This clonotype has ten or more counts. The J gene is TRBJ2-2, the V gene TRBV4-3; D not resolved. Germline V CDR1 and CDR2: LGHNA, YSLEER. The V gene lost 3 bases and the J gene lost 13 bases, with 18 bases spanning the gap. CDR3 length: 14 residues. CDR3 DNA: TGCGCCAGCAGCCATAGCACCGTAGGGATGGGGCTGTTTTTT. It codes for CASSHSTVGMGLFF.

V and J are TRBV4-3 and TRBJ2-2; D not certain. Trimming pared 0 bases from V and 6 bases from J, leaving 11 bases between. Germline CDR1 and CDR2: LGHNA and YSLEER. This CDR3 has 15 amino acids. For the CDR3, the DNA is TGCGCCAGCAGCCAAGACCGAAGTCGCGCCGGGGAGCTGTTTTTT. Translating gives CASSQDRSRAGELFF.

This chain joins TRBV24-1 and TRBJ2-2; D possibly uses TRBD1 or TRBD2 (5 bases each). Germline CDR1 reads KGHDR; CDR2 reads SFDVKD. The CDR3 consists of 16 residues. The germline V and J ends were trimmed by 1 base and 3 bases, with 11 bases remaining between them. Here the CDR3 DNA reads TGTGCCACCAGTGATTTTATCCGGGGCGACACCGGGGAGCTGTTTTTT. This translates into CATSDFIRGDTGELFF.

The chain uses TRBV10-3 and TRBJ1-5, with 8 bases fitting TRBD1. This CDR3 region has 16 residues. V shed 10 bases, J shed 5 bases, and the junction held 16 bases outside the gene matches. Germline CDR1 and CDR2: ENHRY and SYGVKD. The chain's CDR3 is CASSFYRRGRDQPQHF. The CDR3 DNA follows: TGTGCCAGCAGCTTTTACCGCAGGGGGCGCGATCAGCCCCAGCATTTT.

This clonotype was detected only a few times. A single base separates this from a much larger clone, so it may be a read error. The chain has TRBV20-1 and TRBJ1-2, with D perhaps TRBD1 (5 bases). The CDR3 extends over 15 amino acids. The V gene lost 1 base and the J gene lost 3 bases, with 15 bases spanning the gap. CDR1 DFQATT and CDR2 SNEGSKA come from the germline V gene (reference sequence). CDR3 amino acids: CSARGSGRTDYGYTF. The DNA of the CDR3 is TGCAGTGCTAGAGGTTCGGGGCGTACGGACTATGGCTACACCTTC.

The chain carries TRBV4-3 and TRBJ1-2; D may be TRBD1 (6 bases). Germline V gives CDR1 LGHNA, CDR2 YSLEER. Trimming cost V 0 bases and J 5 bases, with 16 bases left between them. The CDR3 is 16 amino acids. The CDR3 sequence is CASSQDRGSGIYGYTF. CDR3 nucleotide sequence: TGCGCCAGCAGCCAAGATAGGGGGTCGGGGATTTATGGCTACACCTTC.

In the case of this clonotype: In this CDR3 the conserved last residue, phenylalanine or tryptophan, is missing, so a read error is likely. The chain has TRBV7-9 and TRBJ2-7; TRBD1 aligns across 10 bases. J gave up 1 base and V 8 bases, and 8 bases lay outside the gene matches. The CDR3 spans 15 residues. In germline, CDR1 is SEHNR, CDR2 FQNEAQ (reference sequence). The CDR3 coding sequence is TGTGCCAGCTCCCGGGACAGGGGACTTTCCTACGAGCAGTACCTC. Protein sequence: CASSRDRGLSYEQYL.

This clonotype was recorded at least ten times. V is TRBV7-9 and J is TRBJ2-7, with D possibly matching TRBD1 (5 bases). CDR3 size: 13 residues. The V end lost 6 bases, the J end lost 1 base, and 10 bases lay between the germline ends. Germline V gene lookup returns CDR1 SEHNR and CDR2 FQNEAQ (reference sequence). The CDR3 DNA is TGTGCCAGCAGTCCAGACAGATCCTACGAGCAGTACTTC. Translating gives CASSPDRSYEQYF.

This clonotype appeared many times. J is TRBJ2-1 and V is TRBV19; 11 bases are a match to TRBD1. Per germline, CDR1 LNHDA and CDR2 SQIVND (reference sequence). This CDR3 has 19 residues. Unmatched junction bases numbered 14, after V lost 3 bases and J lost 4 bases. The CDR3 DNA is TGTGCCAGTAGTATCCGAAAATACCGGGACAGGGGGACTTACAATGAGCAGTTCTTC. Its protein product is CASSIRKYRDRGTYNEQFF.

The chain has TRBV14 and TRBJ1-2, with a tentative D call TRBD1 (6 bases). The CDR3 contains 16 residues. Looked up from germline, CDR1 is SGHDN and CDR2 is FVKESK. V was shortened by 2 bases and J by 3 bases, with 16 bases between the two germline ends. This CDR3 reads CASSQLEGRGDYGYTF. The CDR3 DNA reads TGTGCCAGCAGCCAACTGGAGGGCAGGGGCGACTATGGCTACACCTTC.

The V gene is TRBV3-1, the J gene TRBJ1-2; D call uncertain. V lost 1 base and J lost 6, with 18 bases in between. The V gene's germline CDR1 is LGHDT and CDR2 YNNKEL (reference sequence). This CDR3 has 16 amino acids. The CDR3: CASSQGPDLGGDGYTF. The CDR3, as DNA: TGTGCCAGCAGCCAAGGACCTGATCTCGGTGGGGATGGCTACACCTTC.

CDR3 sequence: CASSFRQGADDGYTF. The DNA of the CDR3 is TGCGCCAGCAGCTTCCGACAGGGGGCGGATGATGGCTACACCTTC. The J gene is TRBJ1-2, the V gene TRBV5-1, with 10 bases aligning to TRBD1. Unmatched junction bases numbered 7, after V lost 2 bases and J lost 6 bases. This CDR3 is built from 15 residues. CDR1 is SGHRS and CDR2 is YFSETQ in the germline V gene.

J is TRBJ2-1 and V is TRBV29-1, with TRBD2 matching over 9 bases. CDR3 length: 15 residues. CDR1 SQVTM and CDR2 ANQGSEA come from the germline V gene. V was clipped by 4 bases and J by 7 bases; unmatched bases: 11. CDR3: CSVVIGGGDVNEQFF. The CDR3 nucleotides are TGCAGCGTTGTTATTGGCGGGGGGGATGTAAATGAGCAGTTCTTC.